Below, 10 T cell receptor beta chains from the same sample are listed, as sequenced in a study of vaccination and CD4 T cells after COVID-19. Documented treatment: roughly 10-day PBMC culture with coronavirus spike peptide pools or control peptides (ViraFEST assay). Antigen specificity for these receptors is unknown. Once obtained from cultured CD4+ T cells, the DNA was sequenced using the Oncomine TCR Beta short-read assay. TCRdb re-derived calls from the PCR reads in MiXCR, one entry per CDR3 protein. The repertoire consists of roughly 19,000 distinct CDR3 sequences, with around half occurring once and the leading ten covering roughly 2.5%. Here the sequenced sample was CD4+ T cells from blood, cultured in vitro, taken after SARS-CoV-2 vaccination. Every receptor here comes from a human donor who had recovered from COVID-19.

This clonotype was detected only a few times. The chain combines TRBV20-1 with TRBJ2-7; TRBD1 agrees at 11 bases. The germline V gene has CDR1 DFQATT and CDR2 SNEGSKA (reference sequence). This CDR3 comprises 16 residues. Trimming cost V 6 bases and J 3 bases; bases outside gene matches: 13. CDR3 coding DNA: TGCAGTGCCCCGAGATGGGGGACAGGGGGAGGCTACGAGCAGTACTTC. This gives the protein CSAPRWGTGGGYEQYF.

The V and J genes are TRBV5-4 and TRBJ2-5; D gene unclear. Germline assignment: CDR1 SGHNT and CDR2 YYREEE (reference sequence). This CDR3 is 13 amino acids long. The germline V and J ends were trimmed by 1 base and 2 bases, with 6 bases remaining between them. The DNA for the CDR3 is TGTGCCAGCAGCTTGCCCGAACAAGAGACCCAGTACTTC. It specifies CASSLPEQETQYF.

This clonotype was seen only a few times. The rearrangement joins TRBV20-1 to TRBJ2-3; 10 positions match TRBD2. This CDR3 has 16 residues. From germline, CDR1 is DFQATT and CDR2 SNEGSKA (reference sequence). The ends lost 6 bases at V and 4 bases at J; junction bases unmatched: 13. In nucleotides, the CDR3 is TGCAGTGCAGGAACCACTAGCGGGGTGATGCCAGATACGCAGTATTTT. Its translation: CSAGTTSGVMPDTQYF.

V and J are TRBV6-1 and TRBJ2-6; D might be TRBD1 or TRBD2, each matching 6 bases. Germline V gene data show CDR1 as MNHNS and CDR2 as SASEGT. Trimming pared 8 bases from V and 1 base from J, leaving 18 bases between. The CDR3 has 17 residues. The CDR3: CASGREGGGSGANVLTF. DNA of the CDR3: TGTGCCAGCGGCCGAGAGGGGGGCGGGTCTGGGGCCAACGTCCTGACTTTC.

The chain employs TRBV19 and TRBJ2-7, with 8 nucleotides matching TRBD1. The CDR3 is 14 residues long. Germline CDR1 LNHDA, CDR2 SQIVND (reference sequence). V lost 8 bases to trimming and J lost 5 bases; unmatched junction nucleotides: 11. CDR3 protein: CASAIRGTGNEQYF. The CDR3 DNA is TGTGCCAGTGCGATCCGCGGGACAGGTAACGAGCAGTACTTC.

The chain links TRBV6-1 to TRBJ2-3; perhaps TRBD2 as D (5 bases). The germline V gene has CDR1 MNHNS and CDR2 SASEGT. The CDR3 covers 14 residues. The V end was cut by 3 bases, the J end by 2 bases, with 9 bases between. The CDR3 DNA reads TGTGCCAGCAGTGAGTTCGGGAACACAGATACGCAGTATTTT. It codes for CASSEFGNTDTQYF.

The chain combines TRBV12-2 with TRBJ1-1; the tabulated D call, TRBD1, remains unverified against the DNA. TRBV12-2 is classified as a pseudogene. The CDR3 loop spans 16 amino acids. The CDR3 nucleotides are TGTGCAAGTCGCCGGGACAGGGTTTACCCGAACACTGAAGCTTTCTTT. It is translated as CASRRDRVYPNTEAFF.

This clonotype was picked up a small number of times. The chain uses TRBV20-1 and TRBJ2-1; D unresolved. Germline V gene sequence: CDR1 DFQATT, CDR2 SNEGSKA (reference sequence). V was trimmed by 2 bases and J by 6 bases, leaving 8 bases between them. The CDR3 consists of 12 residues. The CDR3 sequence is CSARLTTNEQFF. DNA for the CDR3: TGCAGTGCTAGACTTACTACCAATGAGCAGTTCTTC.

This clonotype was found a few times. V usage is TRBV20-1 and J usage is TRBJ1-5; D is undetermined. The CDR3 has 13 amino acids. Germline CDR1 reads DFQATT; CDR2 reads SNEGSKA (reference sequence). V was pared by 3 bases and J by 5 bases, with 11 bases between. This chain's CDR3 is CSASIALDQPQHF. DNA for the CDR3: TGCAGTGCTAGTATCGCATTGGATCAGCCCCAGCATTTT.

This clonotype was recorded a few times. The gene calls are TRBV1 and TRBJ2-3; TRBD2, the table's D call, lacks a check against the DNA. TRBV1 is a recognized pseudogene. The length of the CDR3 is 17 residues. The CDR3, as DNA: TGCACCAGCAGCCAAGATCGGGCTAGCGCACGCACAGATACGCAGTATTTT. Translation gives CTSSQDRASARTDTQYF.